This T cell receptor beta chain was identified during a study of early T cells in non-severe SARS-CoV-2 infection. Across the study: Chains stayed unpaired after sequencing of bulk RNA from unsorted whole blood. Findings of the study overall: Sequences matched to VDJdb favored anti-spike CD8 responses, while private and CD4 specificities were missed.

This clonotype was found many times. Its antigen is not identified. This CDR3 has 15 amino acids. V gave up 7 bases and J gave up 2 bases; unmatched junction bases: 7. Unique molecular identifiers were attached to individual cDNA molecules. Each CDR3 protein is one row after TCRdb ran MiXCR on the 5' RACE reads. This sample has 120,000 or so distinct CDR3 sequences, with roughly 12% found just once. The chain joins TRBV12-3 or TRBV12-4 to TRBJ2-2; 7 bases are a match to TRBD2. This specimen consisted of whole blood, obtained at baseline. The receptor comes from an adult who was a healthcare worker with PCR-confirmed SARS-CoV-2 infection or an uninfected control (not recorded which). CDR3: CASTLSGINTGELFF. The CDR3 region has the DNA TGTGCCAGCACTCTCAGCGGGATCAACACCGGGGAGCTGTTTTTT.